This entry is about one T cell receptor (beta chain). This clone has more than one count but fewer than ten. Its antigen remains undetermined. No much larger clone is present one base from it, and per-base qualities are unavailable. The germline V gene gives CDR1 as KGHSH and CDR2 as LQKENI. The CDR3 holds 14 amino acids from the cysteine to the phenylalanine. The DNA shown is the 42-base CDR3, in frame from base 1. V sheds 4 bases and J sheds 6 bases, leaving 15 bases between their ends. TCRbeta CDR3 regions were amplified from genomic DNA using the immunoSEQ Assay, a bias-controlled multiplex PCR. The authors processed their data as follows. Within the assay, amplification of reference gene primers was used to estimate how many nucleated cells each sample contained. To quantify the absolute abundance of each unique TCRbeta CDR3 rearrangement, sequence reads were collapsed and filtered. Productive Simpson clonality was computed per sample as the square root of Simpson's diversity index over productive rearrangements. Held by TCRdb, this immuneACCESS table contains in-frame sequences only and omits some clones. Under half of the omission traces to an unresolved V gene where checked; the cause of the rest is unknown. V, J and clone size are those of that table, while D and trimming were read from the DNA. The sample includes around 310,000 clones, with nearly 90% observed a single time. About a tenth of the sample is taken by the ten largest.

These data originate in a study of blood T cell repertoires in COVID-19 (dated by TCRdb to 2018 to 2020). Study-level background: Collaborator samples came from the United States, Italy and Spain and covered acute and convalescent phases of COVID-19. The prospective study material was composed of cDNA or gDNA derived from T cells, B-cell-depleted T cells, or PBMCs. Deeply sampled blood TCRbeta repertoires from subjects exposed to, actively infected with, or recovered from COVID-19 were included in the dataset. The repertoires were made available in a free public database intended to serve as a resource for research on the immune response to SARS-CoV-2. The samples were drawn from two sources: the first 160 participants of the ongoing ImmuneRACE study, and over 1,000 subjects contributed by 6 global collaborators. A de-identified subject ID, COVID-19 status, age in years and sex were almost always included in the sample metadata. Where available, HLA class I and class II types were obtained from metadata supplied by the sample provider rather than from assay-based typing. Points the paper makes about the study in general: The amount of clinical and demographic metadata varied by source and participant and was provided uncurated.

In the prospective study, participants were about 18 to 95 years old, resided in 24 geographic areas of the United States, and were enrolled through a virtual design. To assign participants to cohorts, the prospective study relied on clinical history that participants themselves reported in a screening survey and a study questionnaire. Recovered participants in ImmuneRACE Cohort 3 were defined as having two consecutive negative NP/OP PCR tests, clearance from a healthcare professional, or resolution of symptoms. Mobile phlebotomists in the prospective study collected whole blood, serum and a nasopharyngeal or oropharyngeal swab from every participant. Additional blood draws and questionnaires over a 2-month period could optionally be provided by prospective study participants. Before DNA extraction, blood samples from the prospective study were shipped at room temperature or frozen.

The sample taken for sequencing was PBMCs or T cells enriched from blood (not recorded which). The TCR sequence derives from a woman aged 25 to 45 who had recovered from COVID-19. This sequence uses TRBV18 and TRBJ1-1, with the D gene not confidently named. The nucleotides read TGTGCCAGCTCACGGCGGGAGGAGGCGGCTGAAGCTTTCTTT. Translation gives CASSRREEAAEAFF.